The present entry profiles one T cell receptor (beta chain) with its context. This clonotype has at least ten counts. What antigen it recognizes has not been identified. One base away there is no much larger clone; base qualities are not given. These data are taken from a study of early T cells in non-severe SARS-CoV-2 infection (TCRdb year 2021). Concerning the study at large: TCR sequencing used bulk RNA from unsorted whole blood, so alpha and beta chains could not be paired. Overall study results and their limits: VDJdb matching was skewed toward anti-spike CD8 responses, so virus-specific expansions were likely underestimated and private and CD4 specificities were missed.

A case-control design nested within a healthcare worker cohort in London, UK, was used, with weekly nasopharyngeal swab PCR tests and blood sampling performed. Healthcare workers were recruited between 23 and 31 March 2020, during the week of the UK lockdown, and were followed weekly for up to about 15 weeks. The CDR3 goes from the cysteine to the phenylalanine over 14 residues. Only the CDR3 part of the read is kept: 42 bases, read in frame from the first base. V sheds 3 bases and J sheds 7 bases, leaving 10 bases between their ends. The method behind the library was 5' RACE. The sequencing machine was a NextSeq 500. The TCR library protocol attached unique molecular identifiers to individual cDNA molecules to correct for sequencing error and PCR bias. Both TCR alpha and beta chains were sequenced, and tight co-correlation was observed between alpha and beta sequence abundances in each sample. The authors processed their data as follows. Decombinator V4 was used to annotate TCR sequences for V gene, J gene and CDR3. Expanded TCRs were defined as changing significantly between any two time points under a Poisson model with p below 0.0001. TCR abundances were normalised to the total number of TCRs sequenced per sample and expressed as counts per million. TRAV1-2 paired with TRAJ12, TRAJ20 or TRAJ33 defined MAIT TCRs, while TRAV10 paired with TRAJ18 defined iNKT TCRs. VDJdb, accessed 1 November 2021, was searched for CMV, EBV and SARS-CoV-2 annotated TCRs, with TCRs annotated for multiple antigens excluded. TCRdb trimmed public reads at Q25 via fastp, called clones via MiXCR and kept in-frame beta chains. Rows with one shared CDR3 protein collapse into an entry with the most common genes and DNA. The V and J calls were not made by the authors but by TCRdb's processing. The sample table contains about 36,000 distinct CDR3 sequences; only one count was recorded for about 5% of them. Roughly 27% of the sample rests with the top ten.

Sequencing used whole blood. The receptor was isolated from an adult who was a healthcare worker with PCR-confirmed SARS-CoV-2 infection or an uninfected control (not recorded which). Rearrangement joined TRBV12-3 or TRBV12-4 to TRBJ1-6, with the D gene call left open. Here the CDR3 is given as CASSLEGSNSPLHF. The base sequence is TGTGCCAGCAGTTTGGAAGGGTCCAATTCACCCCTCCACTTT.